These 21 T cell receptor beta chains share one sample of origin, sequenced in a study of cytomegalovirus exposure and HLA in healthy donors. A multiplex PCR was run with 60 Vbeta primers and 13 Jbeta primers. The protocol was immunoSEQ multiplex PCR, while the TCRdb copy is restricted to in-frame clones and leaves out a portion. The sample holds fewer than 200,000 clones, around 82% seen once. The sample taken for sequencing was PBMCs. The receptor set was obtained from a male donor in good health and CMV-seronegative.

This sequence joins TRBV6-1 and TRBJ1-5; unclear D gene. Per the germline V gene, CDR1 is MNHNS and CDR2 is SASEGT. The CDR3 has 12 amino acids. V lost 5 bases, J lost 1 base, and 3 bases lay in between. CDR3 sequence (DNA): TGTGCCAGCAGTACAAGCAATCAGCCCCAGCATTTT. Translating it yields CASSTSNQPQHF.

V gene TRBV5-8 combines with J gene TRBJ2-7, with TRBD1 matching over 11 bases. V dropped 5 bases and J dropped 3; count of bases not matched to a gene: 4. The CDR3 extends over 14 amino acids. Germline lookup yields CDR1 SGHTS and CDR2 YDEGEE. In DNA form, the CDR3 reads TGTGCCAGCAGGCCGGGACAGGGGGTCTACGAGCAGTACTTC. It is translated as CASRPGQGVYEQYF.

The gene calls are TRBV18 and TRBJ1-1; D remains unclear. The CDR3 extends over 16 amino acids. Trimming stripped 3 bases from V and 5 bases from J, with 19 bases between. Germline assignment: CDR1 KGHSH and CDR2 LQKENI. The CDR3 DNA reads as TGTGCCAGCTCACCCGAACGGGGTGTGAAAAGGACTGAAGCTTTCTTT. Protein product: CASSPERGVKRTEAFF.

This sequence joins TRBV10-3 and TRBJ1-2; 7 bases map to TRBD1. J was trimmed by 3 bases and V by 8 bases; bases with no gene match: 18. Germline-derived CDR1 and CDR2 are ENHRY and SYGVKD. This CDR3 comprises 17 residues. CDR3 amino acids: CAIGARQGKGVHYGYTF. The CDR3 DNA sequence: TGTGCCATCGGTGCTAGACAGGGTAAAGGAGTCCACTATGGCTACACCTTC.

This chain's CDR3 is CSVFGAAGGPPDTQYF. CDR3 DNA sequence: TGCAGCGTCTTCGGCGCCGCGGGAGGGCCGCCAGATACGCAGTATTTT. J is TRBJ2-3 and V is TRBV29-1; 9 bases fit TRBD2. Trimming at V came to 6 bases and at J to 4 bases, leaving 14 bases not matched to a gene. Per the germline V gene, CDR1 is SQVTM and CDR2 is ANQGSEA. The CDR3 has 16 residues.

In this sample, this clone turned up once. V usage is TRBV2 and J usage is TRBJ2-3; 7 nucleotides match TRBD1. Germline assignment: CDR1 SNHLY and CDR2 FYNNEI. Trimming took 6 bases from V and 4 from J; bases not matched to a gene: 1. CDR3 length: 12 amino acids. CDR3 in DNA: TGTGCCAGCAGAACAGGGGCAGATACGCAGTATTTT. Its translation: CASRTGADTQYF.

This chain joins TRBV28 and TRBJ1-3, with 10 bases lining up with TRBD1. CDR1 is MDHEN, CDR2 SYDVKM, per germline. There are 17 residues in the CDR3. The V gene end was trimmed by 6 bases and the J gene end by 0 bases; junction bases not matched to a gene: 8. Written as DNA, the CDR3 is TGTGCCAGCAGCTCGGGGACAGGGGCCGGCTCTGGAAACACCATATATTTT. Protein sequence: CASSSGTGAGSGNTIYF.

The CDR3 reads CASASPGTSGTSGTDTQYF. CDR3 DNA: TGTGCCAGCGCATCTCCCGGGACTAGCGGTACCTCAGGCACAGATACGCAGTATTTT. The rearrangement links TRBV7-9 to TRBJ2-3, with 11 bases fitting TRBD2. Germline lookup yields CDR1 SEHNR and CDR2 FQNEAQ (reference sequence). This CDR3 is 19 amino acids long. Trimming at V came to 8 bases and at J to 1 base, leaving 17 bases not matched to a gene.

As concerns this clone: One end of the junction does not line up with germline, which may come from a read error. V gene TRBV7-9 combines with J gene TRBJ1-2, with D unclear. CDR3 length: 12 residues. The germline CDR1 and CDR2 sequences are SEHNR and FQNEAQ (reference sequence). The CDR3 bases are TGTTCCAGCAGCTTAGGTCGCTATGGCTACACCTTC. Translation gives CSSSLGRYGYTF.

This chain connects TRBV29-1 to TRBJ2-6, with 8 bases identical to TRBD2. With 6 bases clipped from V and 0 bases from J, the junction kept 7 bases outside the gene matches. The CDR3 extends over 16 amino acids. Germline V gene sequence: CDR1 SQVTM, CDR2 ANQGSEA. The CDR3 is CSVGRGADSGANVLTF. In nucleotides, the CDR3 is TGCAGCGTCGGGAGGGGGGCCGACTCTGGGGCCAACGTCCTGACTTTC.

V usage is TRBV7-6 and J usage is TRBJ2-3, with a tentative D call TRBD1 (6 bases). V gave up 3 bases and J gave up 6 bases, with 10 bases separating them. The CDR3 runs 13 residues. The germline V gene has CDR1 SGHVS and CDR2 FNYEAQ. The CDR3 region is CASSFSRGDTQYF. CDR3 DNA sequence: TGTGCCAGCAGCTTCTCGAGGGGGGATACGCAGTATTTT.

This clone has just a few counts. V and J are TRBV15 and TRBJ1-1, with D uncertain. The V end was cut by 5 bases, the J end by 0 bases, with 22 bases between. CDR1 and CDR2 (germline): LNHNV, YYDKDF (reference sequence). The CDR3 extends over 18 amino acids. CDR3 residues: CATSPRSSADPMNTEAFF. The CDR3 DNA follows: TGTGCCACCAGCCCCAGATCAAGCGCGGATCCCATGAACACTGAAGCTTTCTTT.

This clone occurred once. The junction shows a germline mismatch at one end, possibly a read error. The V and J genes are TRBV28 and TRBJ2-1, with 11 bases fitting TRBD2. The CDR3 runs 14 residues. CDR1 and CDR2 from the germline V gene are MDHEN and SYDVKM. For the CDR3, the DNA is TGTGCCAGCAGAACCGCCGGGACTAGCGGCCTGGCGCTCTTC. Its protein product is CASRTAGTSGLALF.

This clone appeared a single time. The chain employs TRBV5-6 and TRBJ2-7, with 7 bases lining up with TRBD1. Germline V gene sequence: CDR1 SGHDT, CDR2 YYEEEE. The V gene end was trimmed by 2 bases and the J gene end by 5 bases; junction bases not matched to a gene: 10. This CDR3 contains 15 residues. DNA for the CDR3: TGTGCCAGCAGCTTCACAGGGGCAACTTTCCACGAGCAGTACTTC. Its translation: CASSFTGATFHEQYF.

This clone was counted a few times. The chain links TRBV27 to TRBJ2-7; the match to TRBD1 covers 10 bases. CDR1 is MNHEY, CDR2 SMNVEV, per germline (reference sequence). The CDR3 loop spans 14 amino acids. Losses at the gene ends were 6 bases for V and 6 bases for J; bases not matched to a gene: 8. CDR3 residues: CASSSLDRGSEQYF. The CDR3 DNA reads as TGTGCCAGCAGCTCTCTGGACAGGGGGAGCGAGCAGTACTTC.

CDR3 coding DNA: TGTGCCAGCAGCCCTCGGACTAGCGGGAACAACGAGCAGTACTTC. This sequence encodes CASSPRTSGNNEQYF. The chain carries TRBV7-3 and TRBJ2-7; 12 bases agree with TRBD2. J was trimmed by 5 bases and V by 5 bases; bases with no gene match: 7. Per germline, CDR1 SGHTA and CDR2 FQGTGA. CDR3 length: 15 amino acids.

The chain combines TRBV27 with TRBJ2-5; 7 bases are a match to TRBD2. The trim removed 1 base at V and 7 bases at J, leaving 0 bases unmatched. The CDR3 loop spans 12 amino acids. Germline lookup yields CDR1 MNHEY and CDR2 SMNVEV (reference sequence). The CDR3 reads CASSLWGGTQYF. In DNA, the CDR3 is TGTGCCAGCAGTTTATGGGGGGGGACCCAGTACTTC.

This clone was detected only once. The rearrangement uses TRBV29-1 and TRBJ1-6; D is possibly TRBD1 (6 bases). CDR3 length equals 15 residues. Looked up from germline, CDR1 is SQVTM and CDR2 is ANQGSEA. V lost 5 bases and J 0 bases, leaving 11 bases between the germline ends. The DNA of the CDR3 is TGCAGCGTTTACTCAGGGGCCTCCTATAATTCACCCCTCCACTTT. Encoded protein: CSVYSGASYNSPLHF.

The rearrangement joins TRBV19 to TRBJ1-6, with D maybe TRBD1 (5 bases). The germline gives CDR1 LNHDA, CDR2 SQIVND (reference sequence). V was pared by 6 bases and J by 10 bases, with 13 bases between. This CDR3 contains 13 residues. The CDR3 sequence is CASRASQGSPLHF. The CDR3 nucleotides read TGTGCCAGTAGAGCTTCTCAGGGCTCACCCCTCCACTTT. Full variable domain (missing parts from reference TRBV19 and TRBJ1-6): DGGITQSPKYLFRKEGQNVTLSCEQNLNHDAMYWYRQDPGQGLRLIYYSQIVNDFQKGDIAEGYSVSREKKESFPLTVTSAQKNPTAFYLCASRASQGSPLHFGNGTRLTVT.

The chain recombines TRBV5-6 with TRBJ1-2; 8 bases are a match to TRBD1. V was pared by 2 bases and J by 4 bases, with 10 bases of the junction left unmatched. This CDR3 has 16 amino acids. Germline V CDR1 and CDR2: SGHDT, YYEEEE. The CDR3 spells CASSFPTGDGAYGYTF. The CDR3 nucleotides are TGTGCCAGCAGCTTCCCGACAGGGGACGGGGCCTATGGCTACACCTTC.

This clone was seen just once. This chain joins TRBV19 and TRBJ2-3; D perhaps matches TRBD2 (5 bases). Trimming removed 2 bases from V and 6 bases from J, with 21 bases in between. There are 17 residues in the CDR3. Looked up from germline, CDR1 is LNHDA and CDR2 is SQIVND (reference sequence). The DNA for the CDR3 is TGTGCCAGTAGTATATTCGTTGCGGGCCCGATGGGGGATACGCAGTATTTT. Translation: CASSIFVAGPMGDTQYF.